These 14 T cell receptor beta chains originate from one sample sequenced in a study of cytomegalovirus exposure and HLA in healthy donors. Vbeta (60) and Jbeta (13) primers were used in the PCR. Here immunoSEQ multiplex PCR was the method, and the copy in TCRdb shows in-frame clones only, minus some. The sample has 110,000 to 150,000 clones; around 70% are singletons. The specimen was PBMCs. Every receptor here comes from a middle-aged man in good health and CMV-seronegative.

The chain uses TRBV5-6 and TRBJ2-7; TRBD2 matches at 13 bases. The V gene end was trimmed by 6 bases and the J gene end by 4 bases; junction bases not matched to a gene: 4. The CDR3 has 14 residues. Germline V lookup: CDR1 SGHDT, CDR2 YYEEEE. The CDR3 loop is CASNRLAGGYEQYF. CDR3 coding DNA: TGTGCCAGCAACAGACTAGCGGGGGGATACGAGCAGTACTTC.

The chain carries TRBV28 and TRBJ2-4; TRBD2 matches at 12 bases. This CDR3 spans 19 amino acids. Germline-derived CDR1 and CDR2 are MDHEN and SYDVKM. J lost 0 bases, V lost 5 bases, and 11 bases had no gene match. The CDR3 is CASSTILAGGDPAKNIQYF. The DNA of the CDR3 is TGTGCCAGCAGTACCATCCTAGCGGGAGGGGATCCAGCCAAAAACATTCAGTACTTC.

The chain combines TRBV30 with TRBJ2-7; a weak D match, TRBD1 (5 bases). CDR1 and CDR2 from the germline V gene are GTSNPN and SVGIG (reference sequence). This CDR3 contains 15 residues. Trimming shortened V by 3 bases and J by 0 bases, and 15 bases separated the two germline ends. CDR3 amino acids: CAWRDGQYDSYEQYF. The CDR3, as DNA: TGTGCCTGGAGGGACGGACAATACGACTCCTACGAGCAGTACTTC.

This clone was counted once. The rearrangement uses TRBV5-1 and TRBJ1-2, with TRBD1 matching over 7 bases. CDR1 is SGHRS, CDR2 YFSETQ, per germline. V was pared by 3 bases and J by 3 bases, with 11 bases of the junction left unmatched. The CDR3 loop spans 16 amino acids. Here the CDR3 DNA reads TGCGCCAGCAGCTGGACGACAGGGCCATATTACTATGGCTACACCTTC. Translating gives CASSWTTGPYYYGYTF.

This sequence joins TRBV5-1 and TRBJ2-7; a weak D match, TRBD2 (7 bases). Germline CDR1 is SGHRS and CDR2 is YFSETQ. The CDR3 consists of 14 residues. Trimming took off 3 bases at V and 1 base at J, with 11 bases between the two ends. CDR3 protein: CASSWEGGSYEQYF. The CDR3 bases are TGCGCCAGCAGCTGGGAGGGGGGGTCCTACGAGCAGTACTTC.

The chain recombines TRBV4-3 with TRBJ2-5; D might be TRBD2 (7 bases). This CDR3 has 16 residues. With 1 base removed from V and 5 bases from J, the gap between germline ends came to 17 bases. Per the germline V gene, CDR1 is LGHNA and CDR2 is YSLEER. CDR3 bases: TGCGCCAGCAGCCAAGTGCGGGGGCGGCGAGCCGAGACCCAGTACTTC. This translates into CASSQVRGRRAETQYF.

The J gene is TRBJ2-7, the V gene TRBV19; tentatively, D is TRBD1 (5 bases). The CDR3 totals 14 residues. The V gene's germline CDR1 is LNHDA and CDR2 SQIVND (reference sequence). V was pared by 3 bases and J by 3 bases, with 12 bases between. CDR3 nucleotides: TGTGCCAGTAGTATTCAGGGTAAGGACTACGAGCAGTACTTC. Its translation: CASSIQGKDYEQYF.

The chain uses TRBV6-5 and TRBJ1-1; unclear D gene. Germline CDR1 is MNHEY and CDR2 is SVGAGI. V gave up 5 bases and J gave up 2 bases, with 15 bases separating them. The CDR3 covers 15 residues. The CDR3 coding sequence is TGTGCCAGCAGTGCCAGCATTGGGAGTAACACTGAAGCTTTCTTT. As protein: CASSASIGSNTEAFF.

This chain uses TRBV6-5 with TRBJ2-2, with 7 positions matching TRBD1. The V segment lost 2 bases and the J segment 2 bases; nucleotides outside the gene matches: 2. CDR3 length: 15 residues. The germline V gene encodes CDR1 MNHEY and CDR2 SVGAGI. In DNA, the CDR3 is TGTGCCAGCAGTTACGACAGGGCTAACACCGGGGAGCTGTTTTTT. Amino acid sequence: CASSYDRANTGELFF.

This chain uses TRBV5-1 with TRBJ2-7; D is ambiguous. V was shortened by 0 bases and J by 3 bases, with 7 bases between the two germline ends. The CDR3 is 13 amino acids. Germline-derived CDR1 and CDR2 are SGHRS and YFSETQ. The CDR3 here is CASSLAISYEQYF. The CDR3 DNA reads TGCGCCAGCAGCTTGGCTATTAGCTACGAGCAGTACTTC. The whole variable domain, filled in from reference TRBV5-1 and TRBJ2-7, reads KAGVTQTPRYLIKTRGQQVTLSCSPISGHRSVSWYQQTPGQGLQFLFEYFSETQRNKGNFPGRFSGRQFSNSRSEMNVSTLELGDSALYLCASSLAISYEQYFGPGTRLTVT.

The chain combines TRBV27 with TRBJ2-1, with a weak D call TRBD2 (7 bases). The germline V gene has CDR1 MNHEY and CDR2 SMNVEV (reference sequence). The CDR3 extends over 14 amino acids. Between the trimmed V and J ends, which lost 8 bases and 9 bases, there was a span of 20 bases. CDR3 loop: CASRPGGLALEQFF. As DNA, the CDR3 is TGTGCCAGCCGCCCCGGGGGGCTAGCGCTTGAGCAGTTCTTC.

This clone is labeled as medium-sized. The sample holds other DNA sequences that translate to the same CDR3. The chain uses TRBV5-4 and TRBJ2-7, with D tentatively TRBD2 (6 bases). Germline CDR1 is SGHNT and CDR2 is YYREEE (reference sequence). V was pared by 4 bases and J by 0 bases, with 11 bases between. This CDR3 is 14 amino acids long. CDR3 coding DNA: TGTGCCAGCAGCCGAGGGACTGGCTCCTACGAGCAGTACTTC. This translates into CASSRGTGSYEQYF.

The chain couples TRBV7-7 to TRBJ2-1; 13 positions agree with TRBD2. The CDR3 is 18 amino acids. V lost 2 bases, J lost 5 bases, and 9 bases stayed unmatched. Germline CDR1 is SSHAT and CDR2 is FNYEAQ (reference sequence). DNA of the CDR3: TGTGCCAGCAGCTTATTTGTCCCGGGGACTAGCGGGGACAATGAGCAGTTCTTC. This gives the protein CASSLFVPGTSGDNEQFF. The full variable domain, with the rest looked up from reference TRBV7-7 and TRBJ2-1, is GAGVSQSPRYKVTKRGQDVTLRCDPISSHATLYWYQQALGQGPEFLTYFNYEAQPDKSGLPSDRFSAERPEGSISTLTIQRTEQRDSAMYRCASSLFVPGTSGDNEQFFGPGTRLTVL.

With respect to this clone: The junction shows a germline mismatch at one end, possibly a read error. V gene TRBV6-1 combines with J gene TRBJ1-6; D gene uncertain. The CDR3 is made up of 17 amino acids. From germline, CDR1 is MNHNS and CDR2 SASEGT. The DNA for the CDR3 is TGTGCCAGCAGTGAAGGCCGGCTTAGCTCCTATAATTCACCCCTCAACTTT. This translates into CASSEGRLSSYNSPLNF.